This TCR beta chain appears in the sequencing data of a study of vaccination effects on CD4 cells after COVID-19 (dated by TCRdb to the early 2020s). Looking at the study overall: Two doses of either the BNT162b2 or the mRNA-1273 mRNA SARS-CoV-2 vaccine were administered to participants. Pre-vaccine samples from a couple of convalescent patients were drawn 16 days and one week before the first dose, 142 and 148 days after COVID-19 diagnosis. The study compared SARS-CoV-2 spike-specific CD4+ TCR repertoires before and after mRNA vaccination in COVID-19 convalescent patients and infection-naive vaccine recipients. Altogether, around 9 COVID-19 convalescent patients and a handful of SARS-CoV-2-naive healthy vaccine recipients made up the full study. The Oncomine TCR Beta short-read assay on an Illumina iSeq 100 was used to sequence cultures from other donors in the study.

The method behind the library was the immunoSEQ multiplex PCR assay. TCR beta CDR3 sequencing was performed on DNA from the cultured, isolated CD4+ T cells. On the authors' methods: Non-productive TCR sequences were discarded, and reads were trimmed to the CDR3 region, with only CDR3s of 7 or more amino acids retained. The MANAFEST web app was used to pick out antigen-specific clonotypes by comparing their expansion in peptide wells with that in reference cultures. For clones to be considered positive, expansion at FDR<0.05 versus reference and all other wells, an odds ratio above 5, and a frequency above 0.1% in two replicate wells were required. A clonotype was called cross-reactive if it was significantly expanded both in SARS-CoV-2 spike wells and in at least one common cold coronavirus spike condition. CDR3 similarity was assessed by Levenshtein distance using the stringdist R package, and unrooted trees were constructed with ape in R 3.6.1. TCRdb provides this immuneACCESS table in a form limited to in-frame rearrangements. Some clones are lacking; in checked studies, under half of them reflect an unresolved V gene, and why the rest are absent is not known. V and J calls and clone size follow that table, whereas D and trimming were derived from the DNA. This sample lists around 20,000 clones; under 75% were detected once. The leading ten clones occupy 30% to 45% of the sample.

This clone has just a few counts. It lacks a known antigen. Within one base of it there is no much larger clone, and no base qualities were kept. To identify antigen-specific CD4+ T cell clonotypes by their expansion, the ViraFEST assay first stimulated PBMC with viral peptide pools and then applied TCR sequencing. After approximately 11 days of culture, CD4+ T cells were isolated with the EasySep CD4+ T cell isolation kit. PCR-confirmed SARS-CoV-2 infection had occurred in convalescent patients between March and December 2020, before the Alpha, Beta and Delta variants emerged in the United States. Each well held 1.5 million to 2 million PBMC cultured in IMDM containing around 5.1% human AB serum, 8 to 10 IU/ml IL-2 and gentamicin, along with around 11 ug/ml peptides. On days 3 and 7, half of the culture medium was replaced with fresh IL-2-containing medium. Unless otherwise noted, each peptide stimulation condition was cultured in triplicate wells. Using Ficoll-Paque Plus gradient centrifugation, PBMC were separated from whole blood and then either used fresh or cryopreserved at -140C. The QIAamp micro DNA kit was used to extract genomic DNA from the cultured CD4+ T cells.

Spanning cysteine to phenylalanine, the CDR3 consists of 13 amino acids. Only the CDR3 DNA stays, 39 bases, in frame from base 1. The germline V gene encodes CDR1 SNHLY and CDR2 FYNNEI. Trimming costs V 2 bases and J 4 bases, and their ends lie 6 bases apart. Broad study findings and their caveats: Both infection-induced and vaccine-induced clones contracted markedly at late post-vaccination timepoints, which is consistent with waning T cell responses. Among convalescent patients, the spike-reactive repertoire after vaccination was made up mainly of new vaccine-induced clones that were largely distinct from the clones induced by infection. Limitations of the study were the small number of convalescent patients and the absence of early post-infection timepoints.

This sample comprised CD4+ T cells from PBMCs cultured with a peptide pool, obtained before COVID-19 vaccination. The sequence was collected from a human donor who had a prior SARS-CoV-2 infection. The sequence links TRBV2 to TRBJ2-1, with the D gene not clear enough to name. The CDR3 has the sequence CASSEQPYNEQFF. Here is the DNA: TGTGCCAGCAGTGAACAGCCATACAATGAGCAGTTCTTC.